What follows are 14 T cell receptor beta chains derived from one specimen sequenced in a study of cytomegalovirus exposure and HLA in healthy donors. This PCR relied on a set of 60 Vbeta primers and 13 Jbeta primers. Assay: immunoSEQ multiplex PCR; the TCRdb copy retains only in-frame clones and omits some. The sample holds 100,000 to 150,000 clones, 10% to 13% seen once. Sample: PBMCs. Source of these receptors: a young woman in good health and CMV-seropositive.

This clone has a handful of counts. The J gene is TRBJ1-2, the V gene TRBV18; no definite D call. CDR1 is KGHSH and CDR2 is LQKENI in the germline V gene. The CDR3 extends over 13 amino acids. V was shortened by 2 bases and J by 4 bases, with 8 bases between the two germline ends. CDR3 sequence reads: CASSPTVIYGYTF. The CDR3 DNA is TGTGCCAGCTCACCAACAGTCATCTATGGCTACACCTTC.

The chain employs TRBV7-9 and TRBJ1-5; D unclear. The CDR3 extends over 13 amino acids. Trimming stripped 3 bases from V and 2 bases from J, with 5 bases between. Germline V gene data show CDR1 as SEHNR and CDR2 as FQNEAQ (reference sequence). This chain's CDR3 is CASSFQGNQPQHF. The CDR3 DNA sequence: TGTGCCAGCAGCTTCCAGGGCAATCAGCCCCAGCATTTT.

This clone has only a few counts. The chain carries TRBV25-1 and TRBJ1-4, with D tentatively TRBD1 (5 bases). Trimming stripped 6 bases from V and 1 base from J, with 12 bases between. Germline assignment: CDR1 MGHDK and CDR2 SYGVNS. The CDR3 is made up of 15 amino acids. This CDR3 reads CASRPQQGTNEKLFF. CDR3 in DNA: TGTGCCAGCAGACCCCAGCAGGGAACTAATGAAAAACTGTTTTTT.

As DNA, the CDR3 is TGTGCCAGCAGTCCCCGGGACTACCAAGAGACCCAGTACTTC. It yields the protein CASSPRDYQETQYF. The V gene is TRBV28, the J gene TRBJ2-5; TRBD2 might be the D (6 bases). CDR1 and CDR2 (germline): MDHEN, SYDVKM. The CDR3 is 14 residues long. Trimming cost V 5 bases and J 0 bases, with 10 bases left between them.

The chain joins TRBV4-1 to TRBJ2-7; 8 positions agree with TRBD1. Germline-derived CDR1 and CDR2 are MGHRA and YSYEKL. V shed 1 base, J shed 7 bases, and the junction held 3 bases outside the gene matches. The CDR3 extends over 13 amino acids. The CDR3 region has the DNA TGCGCCAGCAGCCAAGGGGACAGGCCGGAGCAGTACTTC. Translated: CASSQGDRPEQYF.

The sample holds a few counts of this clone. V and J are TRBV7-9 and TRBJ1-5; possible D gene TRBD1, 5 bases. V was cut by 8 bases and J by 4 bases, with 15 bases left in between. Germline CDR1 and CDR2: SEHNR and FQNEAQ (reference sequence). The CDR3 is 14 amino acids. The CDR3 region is CASAGGDPNQPQHF. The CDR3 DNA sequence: TGTGCCAGCGCGGGGGGGGACCCTAATCAGCCCCAGCATTTT.

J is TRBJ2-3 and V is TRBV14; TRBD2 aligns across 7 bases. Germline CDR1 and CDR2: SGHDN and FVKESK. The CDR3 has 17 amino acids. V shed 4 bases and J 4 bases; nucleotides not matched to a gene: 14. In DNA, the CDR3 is TGTGCCAGCAGCCGTCTCTCGGGAGGAGGTGTATCAGATACGCAGTATTTT. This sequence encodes CASSRLSGGGVSDTQYF.

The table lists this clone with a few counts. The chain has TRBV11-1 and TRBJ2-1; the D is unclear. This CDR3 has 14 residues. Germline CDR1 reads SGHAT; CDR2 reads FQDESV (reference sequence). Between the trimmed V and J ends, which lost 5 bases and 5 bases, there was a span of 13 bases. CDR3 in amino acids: CASSPPAVNNEQFF. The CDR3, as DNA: TGTGCCAGCAGCCCTCCGGCGGTTAACAATGAGCAGTTCTTC.

The CDR3 protein is CASTPSTSGEKLFF. DNA for the CDR3: TGTGCCAGCACCCCCAGCACGTCGGGTGAAAAACTGTTTTTT. The chain combines TRBV7-9 with TRBJ1-4; unclear D gene. This CDR3 has 14 residues. V was trimmed by 7 bases and J by 7 bases, leaving 16 bases between them. Germline CDR1 reads SEHNR; CDR2 reads FQNEAQ (reference sequence).

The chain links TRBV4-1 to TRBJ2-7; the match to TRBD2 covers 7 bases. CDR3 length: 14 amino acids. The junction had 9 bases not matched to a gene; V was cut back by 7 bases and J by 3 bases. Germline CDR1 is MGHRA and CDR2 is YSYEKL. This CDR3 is CASTLREGLYEQYF. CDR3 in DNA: TGCGCCAGCACCCTAAGGGAGGGTCTCTACGAGCAGTACTTC.

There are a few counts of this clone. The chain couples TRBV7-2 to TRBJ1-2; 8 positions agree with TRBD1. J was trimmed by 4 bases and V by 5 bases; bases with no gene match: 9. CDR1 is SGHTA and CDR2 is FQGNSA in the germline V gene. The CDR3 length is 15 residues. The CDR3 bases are TGTGCCAGCAGCCCCCAAATAACAGGGGGCTATGGCTACACCTTC. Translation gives CASSPQITGGYGYTF.

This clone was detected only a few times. DNA for the CDR3: TGCGCCAGCAGCTTAAACCTTGCCGGAGGGAACACTGAAGCTTTCTTT. It codes for CASSLNLAGGNTEAFF. This chain links TRBV5-1 with TRBJ1-1; D gene ambiguous. Trimming left V 2 bases short and J 1 base short, with 15 bases between. Germline V gene data show CDR1 as SGHRS and CDR2 as YFSETQ. This CDR3 has 16 residues.

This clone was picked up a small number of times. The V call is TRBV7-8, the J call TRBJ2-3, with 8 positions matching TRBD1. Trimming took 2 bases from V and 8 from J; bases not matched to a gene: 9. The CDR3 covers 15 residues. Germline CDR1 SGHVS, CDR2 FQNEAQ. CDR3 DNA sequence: TGTGCCAGCAGCTTACAGGGGGACAGGATCCCTACGCAGTATTTT. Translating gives CASSLQGDRIPTQYF.

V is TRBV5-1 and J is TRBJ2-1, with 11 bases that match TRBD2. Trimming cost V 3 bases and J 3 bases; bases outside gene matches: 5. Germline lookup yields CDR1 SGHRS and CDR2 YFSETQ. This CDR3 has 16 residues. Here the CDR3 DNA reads TGCGCCAGCAGCTGGGCTAGCGGGAGGTTCTACAATGAGCAGTTCTTC. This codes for CASSWASGRFYNEQFF.